This T cell receptor (beta chain) was found in a study of graft-versus-host responses after intestinal transplantation. Clones were read by immunoSEQ multiplex PCR, and TCRdb kept only the in-frame ones, dropping some. Here the sample spans 90,000 to 130,000 clones, approximately 93% being singletons. In the case of this clone: The antigen is undetermined.

The CDR3 is made up of 15 amino acids. Germline V gene sequence: CDR1 SGHRS, CDR2 YFSETQ. The J segment lost 5 bases and the V segment lost 0 bases, leaving 2 bases of the junction unmatched. This sample comprised unstimulated CD8+ T cells sorted from spleen or lymph node cells, obtained before transplant. The TCR originated in a human donor who was the organ donor for an intestinal transplant. The V gene is TRBV5-1, the J gene TRBJ2-1, with 10 bases fitting TRBD2. CDR3 region: CASSLAAGGNNEQFF. CDR3 nucleotides: TGCGCCAGCAGCTTGGCAGCGGGAGGGAACAATGAGCAGTTCTTC.